Below, one TCR beta chain is given with its context. Trimming stripped 4 bases from V and 7 bases from J, with 14 bases between. CDR1 and CDR2 from the germline V gene are SNHLY and FYNNEI. The CDR3 loop spans 13 amino acids. These data belong to a study of blood T cells in healthy people across ages. Combining a sample-barcoded 5' primer with a J-beta primer mix, a second PCR ran for roughly 6 to 11 cycles. TCRdb redid the calling of the 5' RACE reads with MiXCR, one entry per CDR3 protein. The sample includes some 1,500,000 distinct CDR3 sequences, 42% of them seen just once. V gene TRBV2 combines with J gene TRBJ2-7; possibly TRBD1 or TRBD2 for D (5 bases each). Sequencing input: blood. The TCR comes from a woman under 30 in good health. The CDR3 sequence: CASSGDREREQYF. CDR3 in DNA: TGTGCCAGCAGTGGGGACCGCGAGAGAGAGCAGTACTTC. Full variable domain (missing parts from reference TRBV2 and TRBJ2-7): EPEVTQTPSHQVTQMGQEVILRCVPISNHLYFYWYRQILGQKVEFLVSFYNNEISEKSEIFDDQFSVERPDGSNFTLKIRSTKLEDSAMYFCASSGDREREQYFGPGTRLTVT.